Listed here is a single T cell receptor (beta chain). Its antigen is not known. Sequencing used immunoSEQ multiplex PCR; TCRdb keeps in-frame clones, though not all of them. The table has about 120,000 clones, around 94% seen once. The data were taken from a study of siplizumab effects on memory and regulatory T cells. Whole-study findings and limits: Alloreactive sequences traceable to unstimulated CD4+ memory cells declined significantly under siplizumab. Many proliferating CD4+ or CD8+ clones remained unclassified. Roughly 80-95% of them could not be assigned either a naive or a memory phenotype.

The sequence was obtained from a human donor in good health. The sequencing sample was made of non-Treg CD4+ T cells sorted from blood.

CDR3 amino acids: CASSIFPADRKLFF. CDR3 bases: TGTGCCAGTAGTATATTCCCCGCAGACCGAAAACTGTTTTTT. The V call is TRBV19, the J call TRBJ1-4; no firm D call. Per germline, CDR1 LNHDA and CDR2 SQIVND (reference sequence). V was pared by 2 bases and J by 10 bases, with 14 bases between. The CDR3 runs 14 residues.